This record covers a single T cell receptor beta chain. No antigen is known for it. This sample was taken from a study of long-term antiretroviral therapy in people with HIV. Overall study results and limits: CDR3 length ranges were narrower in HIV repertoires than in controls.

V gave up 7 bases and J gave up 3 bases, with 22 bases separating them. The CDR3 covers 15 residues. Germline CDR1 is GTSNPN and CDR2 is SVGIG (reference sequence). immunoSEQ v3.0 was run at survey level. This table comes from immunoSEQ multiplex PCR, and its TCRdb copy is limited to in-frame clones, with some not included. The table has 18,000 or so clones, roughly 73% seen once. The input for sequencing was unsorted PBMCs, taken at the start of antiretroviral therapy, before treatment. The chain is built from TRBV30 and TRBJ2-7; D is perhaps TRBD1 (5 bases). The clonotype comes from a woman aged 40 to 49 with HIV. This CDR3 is CAYRVESWGYYEQYF. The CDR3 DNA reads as TGTGCCTATAGGGTCGAGTCTTGGGGCTACTACGAGCAGTACTTC.